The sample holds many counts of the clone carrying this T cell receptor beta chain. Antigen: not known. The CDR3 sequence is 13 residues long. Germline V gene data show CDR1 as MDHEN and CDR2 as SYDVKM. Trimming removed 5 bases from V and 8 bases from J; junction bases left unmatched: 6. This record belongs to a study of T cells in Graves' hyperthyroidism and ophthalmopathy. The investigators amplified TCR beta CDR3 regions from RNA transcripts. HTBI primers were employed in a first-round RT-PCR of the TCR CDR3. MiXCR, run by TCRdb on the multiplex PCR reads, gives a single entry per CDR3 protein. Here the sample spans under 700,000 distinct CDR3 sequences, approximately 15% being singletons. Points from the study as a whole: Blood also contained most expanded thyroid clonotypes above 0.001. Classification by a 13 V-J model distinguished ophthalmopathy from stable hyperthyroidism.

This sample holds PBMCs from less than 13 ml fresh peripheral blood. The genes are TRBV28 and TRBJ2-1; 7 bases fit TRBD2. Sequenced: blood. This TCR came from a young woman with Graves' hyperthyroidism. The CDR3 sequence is CASSPTSSHEQFF. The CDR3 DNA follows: TGTGCCAGCAGTCCGACTAGCTCCCATGAGCAGTTCTTC.